One and the same sample provided the 8 T cell receptor beta chains below, sequenced in a study of response to subunit inactivated influenza vaccine. Each CDR3 protein gets one entry after TCRdb re-called the RT-PCR reads with MiXCR. The sample records 500,000 to 600,000 distinct CDR3 sequences, approximately 11% being singletons. The sample was also reused in another study, on T cells expressing NK-cell markers. This second study says: UMIs were included in TCR beta cDNA generated by 5'RACE template switching.

The specimen comprised PBMCs from blood, sampled on the day of vaccination. Receptors originate from a man aged 45-65 years who received an inactivated influenza vaccine.

The chain employs TRBV25-1 and TRBJ2-5, with D tentatively TRBD2 (5 bases). CDR3 length: 14 residues. CDR1 and CDR2 (germline): MGHDK, SYGVNS. V lost 1 base, J lost 3 bases, and 9 bases lay in between. CDR3 loop: CASSEFDGEETQYF. CDR3 DNA sequence: TGTGCCAGCAGTGAATTCGACGGGGAAGAGACCCAGTACTTC.

V and J are TRBV12-3 or TRBV12-4 and TRBJ2-1, with a possible D match to TRBD2 (6 bases). The CDR3 spans 13 residues. The ends were cut back, 6 bases at V and 7 bases at J, with 13 bases in the middle. The CDR3 DNA sequence: TGTGCCAGCAGCACTACGGGGGAAAATGAGCAGTTCTTC. Protein product: CASSTTGENEQFF.

This clonotype was observed many times. V and J are TRBV12-3 or TRBV12-4 and TRBJ2-7, with D unclear. V lost 8 bases, J lost 0 bases, and 14 bases lay in between. The CDR3 totals 14 residues. CDR3 in amino acids: CASSKAAGSYEQYF. The CDR3 region has the DNA TGTGCCAGCTCCAAAGCCGCAGGCTCCTACGAGCAGTACTTC.

This clonotype was seen only a few times. The V call is TRBV24-1, the J call TRBJ2-3; D gene unclear. Germline V gives CDR1 KGHDR, CDR2 SFDVKD. V was cut by 5 bases and J by 0 bases, with 5 bases left in between. The CDR3 contains 13 residues. CDR3 protein: CATSVDSTDTQYF. The CDR3 coding sequence is TGTGCCACCAGTGTCGACAGCACAGATACGCAGTATTTT.

This clonotype showed up just a few times. The chain joins TRBV12-3 or TRBV12-4 to TRBJ2-1; 7 nucleotides align to TRBD2. The J segment lost 12 bases and the V segment lost 6 bases, leaving 11 bases of the junction unmatched. This CDR3 is 13 amino acids long. In nucleotides, the CDR3 is TGTGCCAGCAGGAGACTAGCAGGGAGGTTGCAGTTCTTC. Translated: CASRRLAGRLQFF.

This clonotype was seen many times. The V gene is TRBV4-1, the J gene TRBJ1-2; TRBD1 aligns across 8 bases. This CDR3 region has 15 residues. The V gene end was trimmed by 6 bases and the J gene end by 0 bases; junction bases not matched to a gene: 6. From germline, CDR1 is MGHRA and CDR2 YSYEKL. This chain's CDR3 is CASRGQEKSNYGYTF. Written as DNA, the CDR3 is TGCGCCAGCAGGGGACAGGAAAAATCTAACTATGGCTACACCTTC.

In regard to this clonotype: Mismatch with germline at one junction end may stem from a read error. The V gene is TRBV15, the J gene TRBJ2-5; D is uncertain. The CDR3 loop spans 13 amino acids. Germline loops: CDR1 LNHNV, CDR2 YYDKDF (reference sequence). The CDR3 DNA reads as TGTGCCACCAGCAGAGATAAGAAAACGCCCTCCGCCTTC. It translates to CATSRDKKTPSAF.

V usage is TRBV4-3 and J usage is TRBJ2-1; TRBD2 matches 9 bases. The CDR3 has 19 residues. After removal of 2 bases from V and 1 base from J, the junction contained 12 bases not matched to a gene. Germline V CDR1 and CDR2: LGHNA, YSLEER. The CDR3 spells CASSQRGGSGRLSYNEQFF. The CDR3, as DNA: TGCGCCAGCAGCCAACGGGGAGGTAGCGGGAGACTGTCCTACAATGAGCAGTTCTTC.